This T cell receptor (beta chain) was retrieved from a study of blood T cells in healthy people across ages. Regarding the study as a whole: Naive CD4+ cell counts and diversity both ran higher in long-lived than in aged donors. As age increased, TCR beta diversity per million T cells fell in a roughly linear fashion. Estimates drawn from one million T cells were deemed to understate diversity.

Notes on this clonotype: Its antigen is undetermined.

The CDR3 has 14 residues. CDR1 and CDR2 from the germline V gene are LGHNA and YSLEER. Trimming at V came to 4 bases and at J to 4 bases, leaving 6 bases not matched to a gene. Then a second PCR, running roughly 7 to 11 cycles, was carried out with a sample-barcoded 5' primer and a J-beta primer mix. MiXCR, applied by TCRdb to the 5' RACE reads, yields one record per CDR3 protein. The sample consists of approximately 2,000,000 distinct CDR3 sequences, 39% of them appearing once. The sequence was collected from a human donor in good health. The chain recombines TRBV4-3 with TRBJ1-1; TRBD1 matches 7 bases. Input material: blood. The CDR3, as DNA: TGCGCCAGCAGCCCTCAGACAGGGACCACTGAAGCTTTCTTT. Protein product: CASSPQTGTTEAFF.